Listed below are T cell receptor beta chains from one sample, sequenced in a study of blood T cell repertoires in COVID-19. TCRdb's copy holds only in-frame clones and misses some; the assay was immunoSEQ multiplex PCR. The table has some 200,000 clones, about 80% seen once. Specimen: PBMCs or T cells enriched from blood (not recorded which). The receptors come from a man in his forties who had recovered from COVID-19. Each CDR3 is given with its conserved first and last residue. The D gene is left open where the match is weak. Clone size appears in some rows only: once, few, many, or a class for an expanded clone.

.,.,TRBV28,TRBJ1-2,CASSSEQGRGYTF,TGTGCCAGCAGTTCCGAACAGGGTCGAGGCTACACCTTC
.,.,TRBV11-2,TRBJ1-1,CASSAGGTEAFF,TGTGCCAGCAGCGCGGGGGGAACTGAAGCTTTCTTT
.,.,TRBV7-9,TRBJ1-4,CASSLGLDNEKLFF,TGTGCCAGCAGCCTGGGACTTGATAATGAAAAACTGTTTTTT
.,TRBD1,TRBV5-4,TRBJ1-2,CASRRQGGHYGYTF,TGTGCCAGCCGTCGACAGGGGGGTCACTATGGCTACACCTTC
.,.,TRBV2,TRBJ2-5,CASSEGQGQETQYF,TGTGCCAGCAGTGAGGGGCAGGGCCAAGAGACCCAGTACTTC
.,TRBD1,TRBV5-4,TRBJ2-1,CASSLDRGWFNEQFF,TGTGCCAGCAGCTTGGACAGGGGATGGTTCAATGAGCAGTTCTTC
.,.,TRBV7-9,TRBJ2-3,CASSNSRRDTQYF,TGTGCCAGCAGCAACTCGAGGAGAGATACGCAGTATTTT
.,.,TRBV18,TRBJ2-2,CASSPPRQGNTGELFF,TGTGCCAGCTCACCACCCCGGCAGGGGAACACCGGGGAGCTGTTTTTT
.,.,TRBV15,TRBJ1-2,CATSRQGTNYGYTF,TGTGCCACCAGCAGGCAGGGAACTAACTATGGCTACACCTTC
.,TRBD2,TRBV11-2,TRBJ2-7,CASSLEAGGSYEQYF,TGTGCCAGCAGCTTAGAGGCGGGGGGTTCATACGAGCAGTACTTC
.,.,TRBV27,TRBJ1-1,CASSFSVLTRGSRNTEAFF,TGTGCCAGCAGTTTTAGTGTCTTAACCAGGGGTAGTAGAAACACTGAAGCTTTCTTT
once,TRBD2,TRBV4-1,TRBJ2-2,CASSQLERGGNGELFF,TGCGCCAGCAGCCAACTGGAACGGGGGGGCAACGGGGAGCTGTTTTTT
.,.,TRBV30,TRBJ2-1,CAWSPGNSYNEQFF,TGTGCCTGGAGTCCAGGCAACTCCTACAATGAGCAGTTCTTC
few,TRBD1,TRBV5-4,TRBJ2-7,CASRPDRASSYEQYF,TGTGCCAGCAGGCCGGACAGGGCGAGCTCCTACGAGCAGTACTTC